These 21 T cell receptor beta chains originate from one sample sequenced in a study of blood T cell repertoires in COVID-19. TCRdb's copy holds only in-frame clones and misses some; the assay was immunoSEQ multiplex PCR. The sample carries over 100,000 clones, around three quarters recorded once. Sequenced input: peripheral blood. These receptors were obtained from a human donor in a cohort sampled during active or convalescent COVID-19.

The rearrangement joins TRBV10-3 to TRBJ2-7, with 7 bases aligning to TRBD2. Trimming at V came to 4 bases and at J to 7 bases, leaving 7 bases not matched to a gene. The CDR3 spans 13 residues. Germline V gives CDR1 ENHRY, CDR2 SYGVKD. Here the CDR3 DNA reads TGTGCCATCAGTGTTGAAGCGGGGTGGGAGCAGTACTTC. Protein product: CAISVEAGWEQYF.

The table lists this clone with a count of one. The V call is TRBV5-1, the J call TRBJ2-2; 8 nucleotides match TRBD2. The length of the CDR3 is 16 residues. V was pared by 4 bases and J by 4 bases, with 9 bases of the junction left unmatched. Germline V gene lookup returns CDR1 SGHRS and CDR2 YFSETQ. This CDR3 is CASSLDGRAGTGELFF. CDR3 bases: TGCGCCAGCAGCCTGGACGGGAGGGCGGGCACCGGGGAGCTGTTTTTT.

The rearrangement uses TRBV3-1 (or the pseudogene TRBV3-2) and TRBJ2-5, with a possible D match to TRBD1 (6 bases). CDR1 is LGHDT, CDR2 YNNKEL, per germline (reference sequence). V lost 8 bases to trimming and J lost 1 base, with 11 bases between them. The CDR3 has 13 amino acids. The CDR3 DNA is TGTGCCAGCGTCCAGGGGCCCCAAGAGACCCAGTACTTC. It is translated as CASVQGPQETQYF.

The chain uses TRBV7-2 and TRBJ1-2, with D hard to call. Germline loops: CDR1 SGHTA, CDR2 FQGNSA. Trimming removed 1 base from V and 0 bases from J, with 12 bases in between. The CDR3 runs 16 residues. CDR3 in DNA: TGTGCCAGCAGCTTAGGTGGAGGGCCTACTAACTATGGCTACACCTTC. Residues: CASSLGGGPTNYGYTF.

V and J are TRBV28 and TRBJ2-1; a possible D gene is TRBD2 (6 bases). The CDR3 totals 16 residues. Germline V gene data show CDR1 as MDHEN and CDR2 as SYDVKM. Trimming stripped 6 bases from V and 0 bases from J, with 15 bases between. The DNA of the CDR3 is TGTGCCAGCAGCGGCTTGGCGGGAAGCTCCTACAATGAGCAGTTCTTC. This encodes CASSGLAGSSYNEQFF.

The CDR3 sequence: CASSYKADSSYNEQFF. The CDR3 nucleotides read TGTGCCAGCAGTTATAAAGCGGACTCCTCCTACAATGAGCAGTTCTTC. The chain is built from TRBV9 and TRBJ2-1, with D possibly TRBD2 on 5 matching bases. The CDR3 is made up of 16 amino acids. The germline CDR1 and CDR2 sequences are SGDLS and YYNGEE. V lost 5 bases and J lost 0, with 15 bases in between.

This clone appeared a few times. The gene calls are TRBV28 and TRBJ2-5; D remains unclear. The CDR3 has 14 residues. The germline V gene has CDR1 MDHEN and CDR2 SYDVKM. V was trimmed by 4 bases and J by 5 bases, leaving 14 bases between them. In DNA, the CDR3 is TGTGCCAGCAGTTCACCGATACTGAGGGAGACCCAGTACTTC. Translating it yields CASSSPILRETQYF.

The rearrangement joins TRBV19 to TRBJ2-2; TRBD1 matches 7 bases. The V and J ends lost 4 bases and 2 bases, in that order; junction bases with no gene match: 4. This CDR3 comprises 15 residues. Looked up from germline, CDR1 is LNHDA and CDR2 is SQIVND (reference sequence). CDR3 sequence (DNA): TGTGCCAGTAGTAGCCGGGACAGTAACACCGGGGAGCTGTTTTTT. It encodes CASSSRDSNTGELFF.

V usage is TRBV6-2 or TRBV6-3 and J usage is TRBJ1-4; D might be TRBD1 (6 bases). CDR1 is MNHEY, CDR2 SVGEGT, per germline. Trimming pared 3 bases from V and 8 bases from J, leaving 19 bases between. This CDR3 has 16 amino acids. CDR3 protein: CASSYEIGGPEEKLFF. The CDR3 region has the DNA TGTGCCAGCAGTTATGAGATCGGGGGGCCCGAAGAAAAACTGTTTTTT.

DNA of the CDR3: TGTGCCAGCAGAGTGGACAGGGGGCTGCACACTGAAGCTTTCTTT. Encoded protein: CASRVDRGLHTEAFF. The chain employs TRBV27 and TRBJ1-1; 11 nucleotides match TRBD1. V gave up 6 bases and J gave up 3 bases; unmatched junction bases: 6. The CDR3 runs to 15 residues. Germline V gene lookup returns CDR1 MNHEY and CDR2 SMNVEV (reference sequence).

This clone appeared a single time. DNA for the CDR3: TGTGCCAGCAGCAAAGACAGCTATGGCTACACCTTC. Translated: CASSKDSYGYTF. The J gene is TRBJ1-2, the V gene TRBV7-9; the D gene is possibly TRBD1 (5 bases). The germline V and J ends were trimmed by 5 bases and 4 bases, with 8 bases remaining between them. The CDR3 covers 12 residues. Looked up from germline, CDR1 is SEHNR and CDR2 is FQNEAQ (reference sequence).

The CDR3, as DNA: TGTGCCAGCAGCTACGACAGGTTCTACGAGCAGTACTTC. Its translation: CASSYDRFYEQYF. The chain joins TRBV5-6 to TRBJ2-7; possible D gene TRBD1, 6 bases. This CDR3 has 13 amino acids. CDR1 is SGHDT, CDR2 YYEEEE, per germline. Between the trimmed V and J ends, which lost 3 bases and 3 bases, there was a span of 10 bases.

The chain employs TRBV5-1 and TRBJ2-7, with a possible D match to TRBD2 (7 bases). CDR1 is SGHRS, CDR2 YFSETQ, per germline. V gave up 0 bases and J gave up 6 bases, with 16 bases separating them. This CDR3 has 15 amino acids. The CDR3 loop is CASSLVSGAGAEQYF. The CDR3, as DNA: TGCGCCAGCAGCTTGGTTTCTGGCGCGGGGGCCGAGCAGTACTTC.

J is TRBJ2-7 and V is TRBV30, with TRBD2 as a possible D gene (6 bases). Trimming shortened V by 0 bases and J by 3 bases, and 15 bases separated the two germline ends. Germline CDR1 GTSNPN, CDR2 SVGIG (reference sequence). This CDR3 has 15 amino acids. The CDR3, as DNA: TGTGCCTGGAGTGTACTTTCAACTAGCCGCTACGAGCAGTACTTC. Its protein product is CAWSVLSTSRYEQYF.

The rearrangement uses TRBV5-6 and TRBJ2-7; no clear D gene. The germline V gene has CDR1 SGHDT and CDR2 YYEEEE. The germline V and J ends were trimmed by 4 bases and 4 bases, with 12 bases remaining between them. The CDR3 consists of 13 residues. For the CDR3, the DNA is TGTGCCAGCAGCCCCGGCGGTAATTACGAGCAGTACTTC. Its translation is CASSPGGNYEQYF.

This chain links TRBV7-2 with TRBJ2-3; the match to TRBD2 covers 15 bases. This CDR3 comprises 19 residues. V lost 2 bases, J lost 5 bases, and 11 bases stayed unmatched. Germline-derived CDR1 and CDR2 are SGHTA and FQGNSA. Here the CDR3 DNA reads TGTGCCAGCAGCTTATGGGCTAGGACTAGCGGGAGGGTGGTAGATACGCAGTATTTT. Translation gives CASSLWARTSGRVVDTQYF.

The gene calls are TRBV29-1 and TRBJ1-2; possibly TRBD1 for D (5 bases). Per germline, CDR1 SQVTM and CDR2 ANQGSEA. V lost 0 bases, J lost 2 bases, and 22 bases lay in between. The CDR3 consists of 18 residues. The CDR3 DNA is TGCAGCGTTGAAGACCCGCGGGGCAGCTTCGCCCTCAACTATGGCTACACCTTC. Residues: CSVEDPRGSFALNYGYTF.

The sample holds one count of this clone. This chain links TRBV10-3 with TRBJ2-5, with 11 bases identical to TRBD2. Trimming at V came to 3 bases and at J to 4 bases, leaving 1 base not matched to a gene. The V gene's germline CDR1 is ENHRY and CDR2 SYGVKD. This CDR3 has 14 amino acids. The CDR3 DNA is TGTGCCATCAGTGAACTAGCGGGGGCAGAGACCCAGTACTTC. Its protein is CAISELAGAETQYF.

The chain couples TRBV7-2 to TRBJ2-1, with 11 bases that match TRBD2. V shed 1 base, J shed 0 bases, and the junction held 2 bases outside the gene matches. This CDR3 has 17 residues. The germline CDR1 and CDR2 sequences are SGHTA and FQGNSA. The CDR3 loop is CASSLGGLAGSYNEQFF. In nucleotides, the CDR3 is TGTGCCAGCAGCTTAGGCGGACTAGCGGGCTCCTACAATGAGCAGTTCTTC.

This clone was detected a few times. This sequence joins TRBV6-2 or TRBV6-3 and TRBJ2-7; 13 bases agree with TRBD2. V shed 4 bases and J 2 bases; nucleotides not matched to a gene: 2. The CDR3 contains 15 residues. The V gene's germline CDR1 is MNHEY and CDR2 SVGEGT. As DNA, the CDR3 is TGTGCCAGCAGTTCGACTAGCGGGGGGACCTACGAGCAGTACTTC. Protein product: CASSSTSGGTYEQYF.

This clone showed up just once. The CDR3 is CASSPRDWVGQFF. Written as DNA, the CDR3 is TGTGCCAGCTCACCCCGTGACTGGGTAGGGCAGTTCTTC. This chain connects TRBV18 to TRBJ2-1; D uncertain. The CDR3 consists of 13 residues. In germline, CDR1 is KGHSH, CDR2 LQKENI. The germline V and J ends were trimmed by 3 bases and 12 bases, with 15 bases remaining between them. Using reference TRBV18 and TRBJ2-1 for the parts outside the CDR3, the full variable domain is NAGVMQNPRHLVRRRGQEARLRCSPMKGHSHVYWYRQLPEEGLKFMVYLQKENIIDESGMPKERFSAEFPKEGPSILRIQQVVRGDSAAYFCASSPRDWVGQFFGPGTRLTVL.